Described below is a single T cell receptor (beta chain) sequence and its context. The antigen is unknown. The CDR3 contains 14 residues. CDR1 is DFQATT and CDR2 is SNEGSKA in the germline V gene (reference sequence). After removal of 6 bases from V and 4 bases from J, the junction contained 9 bases not matched to a gene. The record originates from a study of T-cell memory formation after mild COVID-19. The study, taken as a whole, reports: Mainly in CM and EM were contracting CD4+ clones; CD8+ were in EMRA.

TCRdb reprocessed the 5' RACE reads with MiXCR, giving one entry per CDR3 protein. Here the sample spans about 360,000 distinct CDR3 sequences, about an eighth being singletons. This chain connects TRBV20-1 to TRBJ1-2, with 9 bases that match TRBD1. This TCR derives from a man aged 18 to 35 who had mild COVID-19 (a few samples of this study predate the infection). Cell type and time point are not known. Sequenced: PBMCs or a T cell subset sorted from them (not recorded which). The CDR3 sequence: CSAKGQGISYGYTF. The CDR3 nucleotides are TGCAGTGCAAAGGGACAGGGAATTTCCTATGGCTACACCTTC.